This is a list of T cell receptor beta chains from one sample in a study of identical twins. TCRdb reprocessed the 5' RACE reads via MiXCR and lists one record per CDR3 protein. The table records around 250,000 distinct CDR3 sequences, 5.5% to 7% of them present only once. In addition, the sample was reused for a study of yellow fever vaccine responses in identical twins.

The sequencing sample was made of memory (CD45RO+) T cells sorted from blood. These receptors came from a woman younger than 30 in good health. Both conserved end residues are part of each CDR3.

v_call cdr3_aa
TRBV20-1 CSARTGGKRNTIYF
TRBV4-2 CASSLTGVGLEGSQETQYF
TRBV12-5 CASGLRATYEQYF
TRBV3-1 CASSQDVGLTKTKQYF
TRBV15 CATRGADNQPQHF
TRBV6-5 CASGSNNSPLHF
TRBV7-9 CASSLSRTSGNTGELFF
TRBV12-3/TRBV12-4 CASSSRGTEAFF
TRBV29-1 CSVNSGANVLTF
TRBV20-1 CSARDFTSTDTQYF
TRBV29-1 CSVVRDREAYEQYF
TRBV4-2 CASSHITGQGNNEQFF
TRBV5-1 CASSLVYPGANYGYTF
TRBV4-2 CASSQESYSTDTQYF
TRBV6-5 CASTSGTLQFF
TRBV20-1 CSARVGTGGFFHTGELFF
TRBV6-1 CASTMGGGASGYTF
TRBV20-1 CSARRGTEGYTF
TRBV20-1 CSANPVLGEETQYF
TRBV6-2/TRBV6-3 CASSSLSARTGELFF
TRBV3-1 CASCQGGLTYNEQFF
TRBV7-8 CASTRDRGLYEQFF
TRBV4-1 CASSMRATYEQYF
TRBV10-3 CAILGTGSPGELFF
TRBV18 CASSPLLAAGVSDTQYF
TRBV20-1 CSAINSGSFWEQFF
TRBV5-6 CASSFLSSSYNEQFF
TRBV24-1 CATSDPGTSGREPPIGEQFF
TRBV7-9 CATLTLGTSTDTQYF
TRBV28 CASSERSTDTQYF
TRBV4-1 CASSQGLRGFGNIQYF
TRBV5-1 CASRPGGSETQYF
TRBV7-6 CASSSAWAHEQYF
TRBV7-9 CASTPSWTDTQYF
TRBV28 CASTGDWGQLEAFF
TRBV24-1 CATSDLMDRGVNEQFF
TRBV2 CASSEAISITDTQYF
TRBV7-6 CASSHSDSPRDEQFF
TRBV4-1 CASSQTWQETQYF
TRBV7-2 CASSLWGPGGTDTQYF
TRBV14 CASSRTPTEKLFF
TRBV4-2 CASSKDRNTEAFF
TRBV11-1 CASSNLLGTSGSSYNEQFF
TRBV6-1 CASNKAGGAVTGELFF
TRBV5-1 CASPLAPGQGAREQYF
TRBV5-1 CASSLEPQETQYF
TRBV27 CASSSGLAGPNTQYF
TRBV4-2 CASSQETLSKTSYNEQFF
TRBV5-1 CASSPNIGQGSNEQFF
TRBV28 CASTNRAGANVLTF
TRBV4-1 CASSRGTASSDTQYF
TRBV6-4 CASSEQDGGIQYF
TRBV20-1 CSAEYQGMETQYF
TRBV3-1 CASSQSPGVNSPLHF
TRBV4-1 CASSQDESRSYNSPLHF
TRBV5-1 CASSSPAGNTEAFF
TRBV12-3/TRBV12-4 CASSGKTGYGYTF
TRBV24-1 CATSDFSRGQETQYF